The source of this TCR beta chain is a study of T cell repertoires in cytomegalovirus infection. About the study: Indications came from public TCR beta signatures; they pointed to CMV infection and to a matching HLA type. The study's findings and limits: People with CMV and the relevant HLA were identified by cumulative public TCR beta family frequency.

TCRdb re-analysed the reads in MiXCR, keeping a single row per CDR3 protein. The sample holds tens of thousands of distinct CDR3 sequences; around 20% are singletons and the top ten take roughly two thirds. The sample holds a few counts of this clonotype. The antigen is unknown. CDR3 length equals 15 residues. Germline lookup yields CDR1 MNHEY and CDR2 SVGAGI. V was shortened by 9 bases and J by 5 bases, with 19 bases between the two germline ends. The source was CD8+ T cells from cultured PBMCs, collected from culture after CMV antigen stimulation. V and J are TRBV6-5 and TRBJ2-2; D perhaps matches TRBD1 (6 bases). The TCR was taken from a human donor in good health (CMV status not recorded). Some clones in this sample may be carry-over from other donors' samples. The chain's CDR3 is CASTRDIETTGELFF. CDR3 DNA: TGTGCCAGTACCCGGGACATAGAGACAACCGGGGAGCTGTTTTTT.